The rows below give T cell receptor beta chains drawn from one sample of a study of cytomegalovirus exposure and HLA in healthy donors. The table came from immunoSEQ multiplex PCR; TCRdb's copy has only in-frame clones and leaves some out. This table has about 58,000 clones, about nine tenths appearing once. Material: PBMCs. These receptors all come from a man between 18 and 29 years old in good health and CMV-seronegative. The CDR3 runs from the conserved cysteine through the conserved F or W. D genes are given only for firm matches. Rows give clone size only sometimes, using once, few, many, or a class for an expanded clone.

clone_size,j_call,d_call,cdr3_length,v_call,cdr3_aa,cdr3_nt
once,TRBJ2-3,-,15,TRBV7-2,CASRRQGIGTDTQYF,TGTGCCTCAAGAAGGCAGGGTATAGGCACAGATACGCAGTATTTT
-,TRBJ1-4,TRBD1,15,TRBV6-5,CASRPRTGLNEKLFF,TGTGCCAGCAGACCTCGGACAGGCCTTAATGAAAAACTGTTTTTT
-,TRBJ1-1,-,14,TRBV4-3,CASSQGGWSTEAFF,TGCGCCAGCAGCCAAGGCGGGTGGAGCACTGAAGCTTTCTTT
-,TRBJ2-2,TRBD1,17,TRBV18,CASSPTTGGGRTGELFF,TGTGCCAGCTCACCAACGACAGGGGGCGGTCGTACCGGGGAGCTGTTTTTT
few,TRBJ1-1,-,12,TRBV2,CASSTGITEAFF,TGTGCCAGCAGTACAGGGATCACTGAAGCTTTCTTT
-,TRBJ2-5,-,12,TRBV6-1,CASSGNGETQYF,TGTGCCAGCAGTGGTAACGGAGAGACCCAGTACTTC
-,TRBJ2-2,-,16,TRBV19,CASSVYPGLGIVELFF,TGTGCCAGTAGTGTATATCCGGGACTGGGGATCGTGGAGCTGTTTTTT
-,TRBJ1-1,TRBD1,12,TRBV6-1,CATRQGNTEAFF,TGTGCCACCAGACAGGGGAACACTGAAGCTTTCTTT
-,TRBJ2-3,-,16,TRBV7-9,CASSNPPEYRTDTQYF,TGTGCCAGCAGCAACCCTCCGGAGTATCGCACAGATACGCAGTATTTT
-,TRBJ2-3,TRBD2,15,TRBV28,CASSSSGSGTDTQYF,TGTGCCAGCAGTTCCAGCGGGAGTGGTACAGATACGCAGTATTTT
few,TRBJ2-7,TRBD2,15,TRBV6-5,CASRLSTSGTYEQYF,TGTGCCAGCAGACTATCCACTAGCGGGACCTACGAGCAGTACTTC
-,TRBJ2-1,TRBD2,15,TRBV6-6,CASSHRDYPYNEQFF,TGTGCCAGCAGTCACCGGGACTATCCTTACAATGAGCAGTTCTTC
-,TRBJ2-7,TRBD2,13,TRBV29-1,CSAGGSGDYEQYF,TGCAGCGCCGGAGGCAGCGGGGATTACGAGCAGTACTTC
-,TRBJ2-7,TRBD2,11,TRBV27,CASTSGYEQYF,TGTGCCAGCACTAGCGGATACGAGCAGTACTTC
-,TRBJ2-7,TRBD1,16,TRBV7-9,CASSLPGTGSSYEQYF,TGTGCCAGCAGCTTACCCGGGACAGGGAGCTCCTACGAGCAGTACTTC
-,TRBJ2-2,TRBD1,14,TRBV5-1,CASSLNRGTGELFF,TGCGCCAGCAGCTTGAACAGGGGGACCGGGGAGCTGTTTTTT
-,TRBJ2-2,TRBD2,17,TRBV9,CASSEGSGRAPTGELFF,TGTGCCAGCAGCGAGGGTAGCGGGAGAGCCCCCACCGGGGAGCTGTTTTTT
-,TRBJ2-2,-,13,TRBV5-1,CASSLQDTGELFF,TGCGCCAGCAGCTTGCAGGACACCGGGGAGCTGTTTTTT
once,TRBJ1-2,-,15,TRBV28,CASSSSGGRFYGYTF,TGTGCCAGCAGTTCAAGCGGGGGGCGATTCTATGGCTACACCTTC
-,TRBJ2-1,TRBD2,17,TRBV4-2,CASSQRGASSGSSQQFF,TGTGCCAGCAGCCAAAGAGGGGCTTCTAGCGGGAGTAGTCAGCAGTTCTTC
-,TRBJ2-5,TRBD1,12,TRBV30,CAWGTGGETQYF,TGTGCCTGGGGAACAGGGGGCGAGACCCAGTACTTC
-,TRBJ1-1,-,13,TRBV6-5,CASSPGFRDRAFF,TGTGCCAGCAGTCCCGGATTCAGGGATCGAGCTTTCTTT
-,TRBJ2-5,TRBD1,14,TRBV5-4,CASSWGTVQETQYF,TGTGCCAGCAGCTGGGGGACAGTCCAAGAGACCCAGTACTTC
-,TRBJ2-1,-,14,TRBV7-2,CASSLTREYNEQFF,TGTGCCAGCAGCTTAACACGGGAGTACAATGAGCAGTTCTTC
once,TRBJ1-2,-,17,TRBV19,CASSISPTDRTNYGYTF,TGTGCCAGTAGTATATCCCCGACAGACCGGACTAACTATGGCTACACCTTC
-,TRBJ2-7,-,13,TRBV18,CASSPGYSYEQYF,TGTGCCAGCTCCCCGGGGTATTCCTACGAGCAGTACTTC
-,TRBJ2-7,-,14,TRBV28,CASSLVGEFYEQYF,TGTGCCAGCAGTTTGGTCGGGGAGTTCTACGAGCAGTACTTC
-,TRBJ2-3,-,14,TRBV5-5,CASSLNNMADTQYF,TGTGCCAGCAGCCTCAATAACATGGCAGATACGCAGTATTTT